Below, 8 T cell receptor beta chains from the same sample are listed, as sequenced in a study of cytomegalovirus exposure and HLA in healthy donors. A multiplex PCR was run with 60 Vbeta primers and 13 Jbeta primers. This table comes from immunoSEQ multiplex PCR, and its TCRdb copy is limited to in-frame clones, with some not included. This sample has 60,000 to 70,000 clones, with about 80% found just once. The sequenced material came from PBMCs. The receptors were sampled from a man aged 55 to 69 in good health and CMV-seropositive.

The chain combines TRBV6-5 with TRBJ2-7; TRBD1 might be the D (5 bases). V was pared by 6 bases and J by 3 bases, with 18 bases between. Germline V gives CDR1 MNHEY, CDR2 SVGAGI. The CDR3 extends over 15 amino acids. For the CDR3, the DNA is TGTGCCAGCAGCGACCCCCAGGGAAGCGTCTACGAGCAGTACTTC. Its translation is CASSDPQGSVYEQYF.

The rearrangement links TRBV7-9 to TRBJ2-7; tentatively, D is TRBD2 (5 bases). Germline V gene sequence: CDR1 SEHNR, CDR2 FQNEAQ (reference sequence). The germline V and J ends were trimmed by 5 bases and 4 bases, with 9 bases remaining between them. This CDR3 has 12 residues. The CDR3 nucleotides are TGTGCCAGCAGCGTGGACTTTTACGAGCAGTACTTC. It encodes CASSVDFYEQYF.

This sequence joins TRBV6-5 and TRBJ1-1; possibly TRBD1 for D (6 bases). The germline V gene has CDR1 MNHEY and CDR2 SVGAGI. V lost 3 bases and J lost 4, with 18 bases in between. CDR3 length: 16 amino acids. CDR3: CASSYSFAHRATEAFF. In DNA form, the CDR3 reads TGTGCCAGCAGTTATAGCTTCGCTCACAGGGCCACTGAAGCTTTCTTT.

V usage is TRBV9 and J usage is TRBJ2-7; possibly TRBD1 for D (5 bases). V was clipped by 0 bases and J by 0 bases, with 7 bases between them. Germline assignment: CDR1 SGDLS and CDR2 YYNGEE. There are 14 residues in the CDR3. Written as DNA, the CDR3 is TGTGCCAGCAGCGTAGGGACAAACTCCTACGAGCAGTACTTC. Translated: CASSVGTNSYEQYF.

V is TRBV7-9 and J is TRBJ2-1, with 13 bases aligning to TRBD2. V gave up 8 bases and J gave up 5 bases; unmatched junction bases: 6. This CDR3 contains 15 residues. Per germline, CDR1 SEHNR and CDR2 FQNEAQ (reference sequence). CDR3 region: CASRGTSGNNNEQFF. CDR3 nucleotides: TGTGCCAGCCGAGGGACTAGCGGGAATAACAATGAGCAGTTCTTC.

The chain joins TRBV29-1 to TRBJ2-1, with 11 bases matching TRBD2. The germline V gene has CDR1 SQVTM and CDR2 ANQGSEA. V trimming: 5 bases; J trimming: 6 bases; junction bases outside the gene matches: 6. This CDR3 region has 14 residues. Written as DNA, the CDR3 is TGCAGCGTTACCCTAGCGGGGGGCCTCAATGAGCAGTTCTTC. As protein: CSVTLAGGLNEQFF.

The rearrangement links TRBV27 to TRBJ1-2; TRBD1 matches at 8 bases. The CDR3 runs to 14 residues. CDR1 is MNHEY and CDR2 is SMNVEV in the germline V gene (reference sequence). V shed 8 bases and J 5 bases; nucleotides not matched to a gene: 10. CDR3: CASGYRGGVYGYTF. CDR3 sequence (DNA): TGTGCCAGCGGCTACAGGGGGGGGGTATATGGCTACACCTTC.

The chain has TRBV19 and TRBJ2-5, with a tentative D call TRBD2 (6 bases). Germline values: CDR1 LNHDA, CDR2 SQIVND (reference sequence). The V and J ends lost 5 bases and 5 bases respectively, with 6 bases between them. The CDR3 is 11 residues long. The CDR3 DNA is TGTGCCAGTAGTGGAGGGGAGACCCAGTACTTC. This codes for CASSGGETQYF.